The T cell receptor beta chain described here comes from a study of monozygotic twins with inflammatory bowel disease. From the 5' RACE reads, TCRdb lists one entry per CDR3 protein and no DNA. The repertoire table contains approximately 400,000 distinct CDR3 sequences. Isolation of total RNA was performed on whole blood, with no prior T cell sorting. Germline-derived CDR1 and CDR2 are SGHNT and YYREEE (reference sequence). This CDR3 is built from 14 residues. The sequence was obtained from a human donor with ulcerative colitis or Crohn's disease, or a healthy co-twin of an affected twin (not recorded which). The sequencing input was blood. The V call is TRBV5-4, the J call TRBJ2-7; TCRdb's D call, TRBD1, is unchecked because there is no DNA. The CDR3 reads CASSLALGAAPVNF. Combining the CDR3 with reference TRBV5-4 and TRBJ2-7 gives the whole variable domain ETGVTQSPTHLIKTRGQQVTLRCSSQSGHNTVSWYQQALGQGPQFIFQYYREEENGRGNFPPRFSGLQFPNYSSELNVNALELDDSALYLCASSLALGAAPVNFGPGTRLTVT.